These 20 T cell receptor beta chains were sequenced from one sample in a study of cytomegalovirus exposure and HLA in healthy donors. Use of 60 Vbeta and 13 Jbeta primers characterized the PCR. Data came from immunoSEQ multiplex PCR; TCRdb stores just in-frame clones and leaves some out. The data show 55,000 to 65,000 clones, more than 80% seen once. Sequenced: PBMCs. The receptors were sampled from a man younger than 45 in good health and CMV-seropositive.

Only one count was recorded for this clone. The chain uses TRBV7-9 and TRBJ2-1; 8 bases fit TRBD1. This CDR3 has 14 residues. Germline CDR1 and CDR2: SEHNR and FQNEAQ (reference sequence). The J segment lost 7 bases and the V segment lost 3 bases, leaving 5 bases of the junction unmatched. Written as DNA, the CDR3 is TGTGCCAGCAGCTTGTTGACAGGGGAGAATGAGCAGTTCTTC. It is translated as CASSLLTGENEQFF.

This rearrangement joins TRBV7-3 to TRBJ2-1; weak D call: TRBD2 (6 bases). CDR3 size: 15 residues. Germline assignment: CDR1 SGHTA and CDR2 FQGTGA. With 1 base removed from V and 3 bases from J, the gap between germline ends came to 10 bases. CDR3 amino acids: CASSLNAGNYNEQFF. The CDR3 nucleotides are TGTGCCAGCAGCTTAAATGCGGGAAACTACAATGAGCAGTTCTTC.

This chain links TRBV18 with TRBJ1-6, with 8 nucleotides matching TRBD1. CDR1 and CDR2 (germline): KGHSH, LQKENI. V lost 8 bases to trimming and J lost 8 bases; unmatched junction nucleotides: 8. The CDR3 is made up of 14 amino acids. The CDR3 DNA follows: TGTGCCAGCCAGACCCGGACAGGGTATTCACCCCTCCACTTT. Translating it yields CASQTRTGYSPLHF.

This clone was seen only a few times. V is TRBV30 and J is TRBJ2-1, with D hard to call. The length of the CDR3 is 11 residues. The V gene lost 2 bases and the J gene lost 11 bases, with 10 bases spanning the gap. Per the germline V gene, CDR1 is GTSNPN and CDR2 is SVGIG (reference sequence). In DNA, the CDR3 is TGTGCCTGGAGTCCGCTGAGTAAGCAGTTCTTC. Translated: CAWSPLSKQFF.

About this clone itself: The sample has other DNA sequences that encode this CDR3 too. The genes are TRBV30 and TRBJ2-5, with TRBD1 as a possible D gene (5 bases). The CDR3 is made up of 13 amino acids. Trimming removed 0 bases from V and 1 base from J, with 6 bases in between. CDR1 is GTSNPN, CDR2 SVGIG, per germline (reference sequence). CDR3 coding DNA: TGTGCCTGGAGTGTAGGGGTCCAAGAGACCCAGTACTTC. Protein sequence: CAWSVGVQETQYF.

The CDR3 nucleotides read TGTGCCAGCAAGTCCACCGGGACAGGGGTAAGGGGGCAAGAGACCCAGTACTTC. Its translation is CASKSTGTGVRGQETQYF. This rearrangement joins TRBV27 to TRBJ2-5, with TRBD1 matching 10 bases. CDR1 MNHEY and CDR2 SMNVEV come from the germline V gene (reference sequence). The CDR3 spans 18 residues. V lost 7 bases and J lost 2; bases outside the gene matches: 16.

V and J are TRBV5-1 and TRBJ2-4; 8 bases are shared with TRBD1. V lost 0 bases, J lost 2 bases, and 1 base stayed unmatched. This CDR3 has 15 residues. The V gene's germline CDR1 is SGHRS and CDR2 YFSETQ. This chain's CDR3 is CASSLAGGTKNIQYF. The DNA for the CDR3 is TGCGCCAGCAGCTTGGCAGGGGGCACCAAAAACATTCAGTACTTC.

This clone was observed once. J is TRBJ2-5 and V is TRBV7-6; 8 positions agree with TRBD1. V shed 5 bases and J 2 bases; nucleotides not matched to a gene: 13. This CDR3 is built from 17 residues. CDR1 and CDR2 from the germline V gene are SGHVS and FNYEAQ. CDR3 residues: CASSPMGQESLQETQYF. In DNA, the CDR3 is TGTGCCAGCAGCCCCATGGGACAGGAATCCTTACAAGAGACCCAGTACTTC.

DNA for the CDR3: TGCGCCAGCAGCCCGGGACACCGCACAGATACGCAGTATTTT. Encoded protein: CASSPGHRTDTQYF. The chain has TRBV5-1 and TRBJ2-3; D perhaps matches TRBD1 (6 bases). Per the germline V gene, CDR1 is SGHRS and CDR2 is YFSETQ. There are 14 residues in the CDR3. V gave up 4 bases and J gave up 1 base, with 10 bases separating them.

The V gene is TRBV6-1, the J gene TRBJ1-4, with 9 positions matching TRBD1. Germline CDR1 MNHNS, CDR2 SASEGT. The V gene end was trimmed by 3 bases and the J gene end by 7 bases; junction bases not matched to a gene: 6. The CDR3 loop spans 15 amino acids. The DNA for the CDR3 is TGTGCCAGCAGTGATTCCGGGACAGGGACTGAAAAACTGTTTTTT. Encoded protein: CASSDSGTGTEKLFF.

The CDR3 spells CASSLEGRRTYEQYF. CDR3 sequence (DNA): TGTGCCAGCAGCTTAGAGGGGCGCCGAACCTACGAGCAGTACTTC. This rearrangement joins TRBV11-2 to TRBJ2-7; maybe TRBD1 (5 bases). With 0 bases removed from V and 2 bases from J, the gap between germline ends came to 11 bases. The CDR3 spans 15 residues. Germline V gene lookup returns CDR1 SGHAT and CDR2 FQNNGV.

The V gene is TRBV6-5, the J gene TRBJ2-3, with TRBD1 as a possible D gene (7 bases). Per germline, CDR1 MNHEY and CDR2 SVGAGI. V gave up 0 bases and J gave up 4 bases, with 11 bases separating them. The CDR3 is 15 residues long. CDR3 loop: CASSYSPGGSDTQYF. CDR3 DNA: TGTGCCAGCAGTTACTCGCCAGGGGGGTCAGATACGCAGTATTTT.

This chain joins TRBV9 and TRBJ2-3, with 7 positions matching TRBD2. The V and J ends lost 5 bases and 6 bases, in that order; junction bases with no gene match: 3. CDR1 is SGDLS and CDR2 is YYNGEE in the germline V gene. The CDR3 runs to 12 residues. The CDR3 protein is CASSWEGDTQYF. In DNA form, the CDR3 reads TGTGCCAGCAGTTGGGAGGGGGATACGCAGTATTTT.

The V call is TRBV18, the J call TRBJ2-7; 7 bases agree with TRBD2. The CDR3 loop spans 16 amino acids. Losses at the gene ends were 6 bases for V and 4 bases for J; bases not matched to a gene: 15. Per the germline V gene, CDR1 is KGHSH and CDR2 is LQKENI. This CDR3 reads CASSLFKGQRDYEQYF. The CDR3 nucleotides read TGTGCCAGCTCCCTATTTAAGGGTCAGCGGGATTACGAGCAGTACTTC.

This clone showed up just once. The genes are TRBV11-2 and TRBJ2-7, with a possible D match to TRBD1 (5 bases). The V end was cut by 1 base, the J end by 5 bases, with 12 bases between. The CDR3 length is 14 residues. CDR1 is SGHAT, CDR2 FQNNGV, per germline. CDR3 protein: CASSLGGEDDEQYF. For the CDR3, the DNA is TGTGCCAGCAGCTTAGGGGGCGAGGACGACGAGCAGTACTTC.

This chain connects TRBV18 to TRBJ2-2, with TRBD1 matching over 7 bases. Germline values: CDR1 KGHSH, CDR2 LQKENI. The ends lost 3 bases at V and 3 bases at J; junction bases unmatched: 1. This CDR3 has 14 residues. The CDR3 DNA is TGTGCCAGCTCACCGGGACAGCACACCGGGGAGCTGTTTTTT. It translates to CASSPGQHTGELFF.

This rearrangement joins TRBV5-5 to TRBJ2-1; D ambiguous. Looked up from germline, CDR1 is SGHKS and CDR2 is YYEKEE (reference sequence). The V end lost 3 bases, the J end lost 4 bases, and 8 bases lay between the germline ends. The CDR3 contains 13 residues. In nucleotides, the CDR3 is TGTGCCAGCAGCTCGACACCGTACAATGAGCAGTTCTTC. Protein: CASSSTPYNEQFF.

J is TRBJ2-1 and V is TRBV19; 14 nucleotides agree with TRBD2. The CDR3 is made up of 18 amino acids. Germline V gene sequence: CDR1 LNHDA, CDR2 SQIVND (reference sequence). J gave up 4 bases and V 3 bases, and 8 bases lay outside the gene matches. CDR3 bases: TGTGCCAGTAGTATCGCCGGGACTAGCGGGAGATTATACAATGAGCAGTTCTTC. As protein: CASSIAGTSGRLYNEQFF.

J is TRBJ1-5 and V is TRBV27; weak D call: TRBD1 (6 bases). The CDR3 spans 18 residues. Between the trimmed V and J ends, which lost 3 bases and 1 base, there was a span of 19 bases. Looked up from germline, CDR1 is MNHEY and CDR2 is SMNVEV (reference sequence). The CDR3: CASSFRGTAYRSNQPQHF. CDR3 in DNA: TGTGCCAGCAGTTTTAGGGGGACCGCATATAGGAGCAATCAGCCCCAGCATTTT.

This clone was seen a handful of times. V is TRBV5-1 and J is TRBJ1-3; D gene ambiguous. Germline lookup yields CDR1 SGHRS and CDR2 YFSETQ. Trimming left V 1 base short and J 0 bases short, with 5 bases between. The CDR3 is made up of 14 amino acids. The CDR3 DNA sequence: TGCGCCAGCAGCTTGACAGACTCTGGAAACACCATATATTTT. Translating gives CASSLTDSGNTIYF.